This entry is about one T cell receptor beta chain. Its antigen is not identified. Generated by immunoSEQ multiplex PCR, the TCRdb table keeps only in-frame clones and is missing some. The sample lists about 94,000 clones, approximately 93% occurring once. The data belong to a study of Tregs in tolerant kidney transplant recipients. Study-level background: Recipients received nonmyeloablative bone marrow transplants from related graft donors, with transient mixed chimerism. General observations from the study: This study did not directly address biological reproducibility.

V was clipped by 4 bases and J by 1 base, with 11 bases between them. The germline V gene encodes CDR1 MNHNS and CDR2 SASEGT. The CDR3 consists of 16 residues. Thawed PBMCs were FACS-sorted into unstimulated CD4+CD25+CD127- regulatory T cells, CD4+CD25- non-regulatory cells, CD4 and CD8 cells. J is TRBJ2-6 and V is TRBV6-1; the D gene is possibly TRBD1 (5 bases). This sequence was found in a human donor who received a combined kidney and bone marrow transplant. The specimen was CD4+ T cells from blood, collected before the transplant. The CDR3 here is CASSGTRYSGANVLTF. Written as DNA, the CDR3 is TGTGCCAGCAGTGGGACACGTTATTCTGGGGCCAACGTCCTGACTTTC.